The 9 T cell receptor beta chains reported below all come from one sample, sequenced in a study of blood T cell repertoires in COVID-19. Clones were sequenced by immunoSEQ multiplex PCR, and TCRdb holds only the in-frame ones, with some missing. The sample contains about 130,000 clones, 65% to 90% of which appear only once. The sequencing sample was made of peripheral blood. Receptors were obtained from a man older than 75 with active or convalescent COVID-19.

This clone showed up just once. The rearrangement joins TRBV20-1 to TRBJ1-2; 7 nucleotides match TRBD1. The CDR3 runs 11 residues. Germline CDR1 reads DFQATT; CDR2 reads SNEGSKA (reference sequence). Germline trimming cut 7 bases from V and 7 bases from J; bases unmatched to any gene: 6. The CDR3 loop is CSVTGQVGYTF. For the CDR3, the DNA is TGCAGTGTTACCGGACAGGTTGGCTACACCTTC.

This sequence joins TRBV4-1 and TRBJ2-3; 7 nucleotides match TRBD1. There are 14 residues in the CDR3. CDR1 and CDR2 (germline): MGHRA, YSYEKL. The V segment lost 7 bases and the J segment 0 bases; nucleotides outside the gene matches: 4. The CDR3, as DNA: TGCGCCAGCAAACAGGGGACAAGCACAGATACGCAGTATTTT. This translates into CASKQGTSTDTQYF.

The V and J genes are TRBV3-1 (or the pseudogene TRBV3-2) and TRBJ1-2; D call uncertain. The V gene's germline CDR1 is LGHDT and CDR2 YNNKEL (reference sequence). The CDR3 covers 12 residues. Trimming took off 3 bases at V and 4 bases at J, with 6 bases between the two ends. For the CDR3, the DNA is TGTGCCAGCAGCCAGGTGAGCTATGGCTACACCTTC. Amino acid sequence: CASSQVSYGYTF.

The chain combines TRBV11-2 with TRBJ2-1; 11 nucleotides match TRBD2. Germline V gene sequence: CDR1 SGHAT, CDR2 FQNNGV. The CDR3 consists of 18 residues. The trim removed 5 bases at V and 4 bases at J, leaving 13 bases unmatched. CDR3 sequence (DNA): TGTGCCAGCAGCCGAACTAGCGGGAGACGTAGGGGTTACAATGAGCAGTTCTTC. Its protein product is CASSRTSGRRRGYNEQFF. Based on the CDR3 plus reference TRBV11-2 and TRBJ2-1, the full variable domain is EAGVAQSPRYKIIEKRQSVAFWCNPISGHATLYWYQQILGQGPKLLIQFQNNGVVDDSQLPKDRFSAERLKGVDSTLKIQPAKLEDSAVYLCASSRTSGRRRGYNEQFFGPGTRLTVL.

The CDR3 coding sequence is TGTGCCAGCGATTATGAGGGAGGGGACGGCAATGAGCAGTTCTTC. Translation gives CASDYEGGDGNEQFF. This chain links TRBV7-9 with TRBJ2-1; 7 nucleotides agree with TRBD2. The junction had 13 bases not matched to a gene; V was cut back by 8 bases and J by 6 bases. Germline V gene sequence: CDR1 SEHNR, CDR2 FQNEAQ (reference sequence). The CDR3 is 15 amino acids.

This clone has ten or more counts. V gene TRBV4-3 combines with J gene TRBJ2-7, with a weak D call TRBD2 (5 bases). The V end lost 0 bases, the J end lost 5 bases, and 17 bases lay between the germline ends. Germline CDR1 and CDR2: LGHNA and YSLEER. This CDR3 has 16 residues. CDR3 sequence: CASSQEGRTSVDEQYF. Here the CDR3 DNA reads TGCGCCAGCAGCCAAGAAGGAAGGACTTCCGTGGACGAGCAGTACTTC.

This CDR3 reads CASSVVVSPTDTQYF. DNA for the CDR3: TGTGCCAGCAGCGTAGTGGTAAGCCCGACAGATACGCAGTATTTT. The V and J genes are TRBV9 and TRBJ2-3, with D unresolved. The CDR3 is made up of 15 amino acids. The V end was cut by 0 bases, the J end by 3 bases, with 11 bases between. Germline values: CDR1 SGDLS, CDR2 YYNGEE.

The CDR3 bases are TGCAGTGCTAGTTCGGGCATGGGGGGAGACACTGAAGCTTTCTTT. Its protein is CSASSGMGGDTEAFF. V and J are TRBV20-1 and TRBJ1-1, with D possibly TRBD1 on 5 matching bases. The germline CDR1 and CDR2 sequences are DFQATT and SNEGSKA (reference sequence). This CDR3 is built from 15 residues. The V end was cut by 3 bases, the J end by 3 bases, with 17 bases between.

The chain carries TRBV6-5 and TRBJ2-1, with D tentatively TRBD2 (5 bases). The CDR3 length is 15 residues. With 6 bases removed from V and 3 bases from J, the gap between germline ends came to 15 bases. CDR1 is MNHEY, CDR2 SVGAGI, per germline. The CDR3 loop reads CASRGNLANYNEQFF. CDR3 nucleotide sequence: TGTGCCAGCAGGGGAAACTTAGCGAACTACAATGAGCAGTTCTTC.